This TCR beta chain appears in the sequencing data of a study of blood T cell repertoires in COVID-19 (TCRdb year 2020). General notes on the study: Collaborator samples came from the United States, Italy and Spain and covered acute and convalescent phases of COVID-19. Where HLA class I and class II types were available, the types were taken from metadata supplied by the sample provider, not from assay-based typing. Sample metadata almost always included a de-identified subject ID, COVID-19 status, age in years and sex. The prospective study material was composed of cDNA or gDNA derived from T cells, B-cell-depleted T cells, or PBMCs. The samples were drawn from the first 160 participants of the ongoing ImmuneRACE study and from 1,200 or so subjects provided by 6 global collaborators. The repertoires were released in a freely available public database meant as a resource for research on the immune response to SARS-CoV-2. Subjects who had been exposed to COVID-19, were actively infected with it, or had recovered from it provided the deeply sampled blood TCRbeta repertoires that made up the dataset. General findings and caveats noted by the study authors: The amount of clinical and demographic metadata varied by source and participant and was provided uncurated.

TCRbeta CDR3 regions were amplified from genomic DNA using the immunoSEQ Assay, a bias-controlled multiplex PCR. The authors' analysis ran thus. Nucleated cell counts per sample were estimated from amplification of reference gene primers within the assay. Sequence reads were collapsed and filtered to measure the absolute abundance of every unique TCRbeta CDR3 rearrangement. For each sample, productive Simpson clonality was calculated by taking the square root of Simpson's diversity index across productive rearrangements. TCRdb re-hosts the immuneACCESS table, in-frame sequences only. Its copies lack some clones; in the studies checked, an unresolved V gene accounts for under half of them, and the cause for the rest is not known. V, J and clone size are those of that table, while D and trimming were read from the DNA. This sample gives around 200,000 clones in total; roughly 80% of them show up just once. The top ten clones comprise more than 9% of the sample.

CDR1 LNHDA and CDR2 SQIVND were looked up in the germline V gene (reference sequence). The germline V end is reduced by 6 bases and the J end by 4 bases; junction bases left unmatched: 6. CDR3 length: 14 amino acids, cysteine to phenylalanine. The kept DNA is CDR3 alone, 42 bases in frame from the first base. For this clone: The clone's antigen remains unknown. Qualities for individual bases were not recorded, and no much larger clone is one base off.

Each collaborating institution followed its own protocols to collect whole blood in K2EDTA tubes. For TCRbeta analysis, collaborator samples were shipped as frozen whole blood, as isolated PBMCs, or as DNA extracted from either sample type. Recombination linked TRBV19 to TRBJ1-3; TRBD1 agrees with 7 junctional bases. The receptor was isolated from a woman older than 75 with acute or convalescent COVID-19. The sequenced material came from peripheral blood. Here is the DNA: TGTGCCAGTAGCCTCGGGGGACAGGGAAACACCATATATTTT. Its translation is CASSLGGQGNTIYF.